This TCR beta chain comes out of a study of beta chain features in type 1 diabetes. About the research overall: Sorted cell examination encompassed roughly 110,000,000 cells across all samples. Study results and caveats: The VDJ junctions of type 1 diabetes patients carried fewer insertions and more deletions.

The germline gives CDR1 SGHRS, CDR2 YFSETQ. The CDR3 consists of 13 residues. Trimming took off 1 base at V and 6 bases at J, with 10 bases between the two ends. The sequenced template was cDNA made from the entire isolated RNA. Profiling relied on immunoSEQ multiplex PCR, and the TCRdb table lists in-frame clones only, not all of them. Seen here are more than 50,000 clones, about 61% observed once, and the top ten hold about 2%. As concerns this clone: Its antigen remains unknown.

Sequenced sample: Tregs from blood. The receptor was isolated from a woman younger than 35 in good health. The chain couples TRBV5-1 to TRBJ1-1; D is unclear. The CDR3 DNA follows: TGCGCCAGCAGCTTGTGGTCTCAGGCTGAAGCTTTCTTT. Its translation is CASSLWSQAEAFF. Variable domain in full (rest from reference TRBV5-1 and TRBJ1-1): KAGVTQTPRYLIKTRGQQVTLSCSPISGHRSVSWYQQTPGQGLQFLFEYFSETQRNKGNFPGRFSGRQFSNSRSEMNVSTLELGDSALYLCASSLWSQAEAFFGQGTRLTVV.